The 11 T cell receptor beta chains presented below share a single source sample, sequenced in a study of CXCR3-negative and CXCR3-positive naive CD8 T cells (dated by TCRdb to between 2018 and 2020). The paper as a whole reports these results and caveats: Compared with CXCR3-negative naive cells, CXCR3-positive naive cells had TRB CDR3s with higher hydrophobicity (lower Kidera factor 4), lower energy, and higher strength and volume indices.

TCRdb lists the instrument as NextSeq 550. The Human TCR Profiling Kit (MiLaboratory) was used to make UMI-labeled 5' RACE TRB cDNA libraries. One entry per CDR3 protein sequence results from the TCRdb reprocessing of the reads, with DNA left out. The sample table holds under 110,000 distinct CDR3 sequences. More than 0.3% of the sample belongs to the ten largest clones. No antigen is known for these receptors. Source material: naive CXCR3+ CD8+ T cells from blood. The sample's cell subset or site label, decoded: CD45RO-CCR7+CD27+CD95- naive CD8+ T cells expressing CXCR3 (TNR3+). These receptor sequences come from a human donor in good health. Some clones in this sample may be carry-over from other donors' samples.

This chain uses TRBV7-2 with TRBJ2-1; there is no DNA to check the TCRdb D call of TRBD2. The V gene's germline CDR1 is SGHTA and CDR2 FQGNSA. The CDR3 extends over 14 amino acids. The CDR3 spells CASSSSLDPGEQFF.

The chain carries TRBV4-2 and TRBJ2-2; the TCRdb D gene call, TRBD1, has no DNA to confirm it. The CDR3 consists of 15 residues. CDR1 is LGHNA, CDR2 YNFKEQ, per germline. The CDR3: CASSQGGGLVGELFF.

The V and J genes are TRBV3-1 and TRBJ2-7. The length of the CDR3 is 13 residues. Per germline, CDR1 LGHDT and CDR2 YNNKEL (reference sequence). This chain's CDR3 is CASRDRGSYEQYF.

The chain recombines TRBV4-1 with TRBJ1-1; the TCRdb D gene call, TRBD1, has no DNA to confirm it. The germline V gene has CDR1 MGHRA and CDR2 YSYEKL. CDR3 length: 13 amino acids. This CDR3 reads CASSTQVNTEAFF.

The rearrangement joins TRBV5-1 to TRBJ2-2. The germline V gene encodes CDR1 SGHRS and CDR2 YFSETQ. The CDR3 loop spans 14 amino acids. CDR3 sequence: CASIPLDNTGELFF.

The chain is built from TRBV7-9 and TRBJ2-5; the D call from TCRdb, TRBD1, cannot be confirmed without DNA. Germline CDR1 is SEHNR and CDR2 is FQNEAQ (reference sequence). The CDR3 extends over 13 amino acids. The CDR3 here is CASRQGAEETQYF.

The V gene is TRBV3-1, the J gene TRBJ2-3; no DNA is available, so the TRBD2 call from TCRdb remains unchecked. The CDR3 loop spans 13 amino acids. Germline CDR1 LGHDT, CDR2 YNNKEL (reference sequence). This CDR3 reads CASSPPNSDTQYF.

The V gene is TRBV29-1, the J gene TRBJ2-1; TCRdb's assignment of TRBD2 cannot be checked, as there is no DNA. The CDR3 sequence is 14 residues long. Germline CDR1 reads SQVTM; CDR2 reads ANQGSEA. CDR3 amino acids: CSVGLAGAYNEQFF.

This chain links TRBV29-1 with TRBJ2-7; there is no DNA to check the TCRdb D call of TRBD2. Germline CDR1 and CDR2: SQVTM and ANQGSEA. The CDR3 extends over 12 amino acids. CDR3 loop: CSVSGKPGEQYF.

V is TRBV7-6 and J is TRBJ1-1. The CDR3 runs to 15 residues. Germline-derived CDR1 and CDR2 are SGHVS and FNYEAQ. CDR3 in amino acids: CASSRRGREGTEAFF.

The chain is built from TRBV6-5 and TRBJ2-3; TCRdb designates TRBD1, a call that cannot be tested without DNA. This CDR3 contains 15 residues. In germline, CDR1 is MNHEY, CDR2 SVGAGI. CDR3 in amino acids: CASSDGTGTYGTQYF.